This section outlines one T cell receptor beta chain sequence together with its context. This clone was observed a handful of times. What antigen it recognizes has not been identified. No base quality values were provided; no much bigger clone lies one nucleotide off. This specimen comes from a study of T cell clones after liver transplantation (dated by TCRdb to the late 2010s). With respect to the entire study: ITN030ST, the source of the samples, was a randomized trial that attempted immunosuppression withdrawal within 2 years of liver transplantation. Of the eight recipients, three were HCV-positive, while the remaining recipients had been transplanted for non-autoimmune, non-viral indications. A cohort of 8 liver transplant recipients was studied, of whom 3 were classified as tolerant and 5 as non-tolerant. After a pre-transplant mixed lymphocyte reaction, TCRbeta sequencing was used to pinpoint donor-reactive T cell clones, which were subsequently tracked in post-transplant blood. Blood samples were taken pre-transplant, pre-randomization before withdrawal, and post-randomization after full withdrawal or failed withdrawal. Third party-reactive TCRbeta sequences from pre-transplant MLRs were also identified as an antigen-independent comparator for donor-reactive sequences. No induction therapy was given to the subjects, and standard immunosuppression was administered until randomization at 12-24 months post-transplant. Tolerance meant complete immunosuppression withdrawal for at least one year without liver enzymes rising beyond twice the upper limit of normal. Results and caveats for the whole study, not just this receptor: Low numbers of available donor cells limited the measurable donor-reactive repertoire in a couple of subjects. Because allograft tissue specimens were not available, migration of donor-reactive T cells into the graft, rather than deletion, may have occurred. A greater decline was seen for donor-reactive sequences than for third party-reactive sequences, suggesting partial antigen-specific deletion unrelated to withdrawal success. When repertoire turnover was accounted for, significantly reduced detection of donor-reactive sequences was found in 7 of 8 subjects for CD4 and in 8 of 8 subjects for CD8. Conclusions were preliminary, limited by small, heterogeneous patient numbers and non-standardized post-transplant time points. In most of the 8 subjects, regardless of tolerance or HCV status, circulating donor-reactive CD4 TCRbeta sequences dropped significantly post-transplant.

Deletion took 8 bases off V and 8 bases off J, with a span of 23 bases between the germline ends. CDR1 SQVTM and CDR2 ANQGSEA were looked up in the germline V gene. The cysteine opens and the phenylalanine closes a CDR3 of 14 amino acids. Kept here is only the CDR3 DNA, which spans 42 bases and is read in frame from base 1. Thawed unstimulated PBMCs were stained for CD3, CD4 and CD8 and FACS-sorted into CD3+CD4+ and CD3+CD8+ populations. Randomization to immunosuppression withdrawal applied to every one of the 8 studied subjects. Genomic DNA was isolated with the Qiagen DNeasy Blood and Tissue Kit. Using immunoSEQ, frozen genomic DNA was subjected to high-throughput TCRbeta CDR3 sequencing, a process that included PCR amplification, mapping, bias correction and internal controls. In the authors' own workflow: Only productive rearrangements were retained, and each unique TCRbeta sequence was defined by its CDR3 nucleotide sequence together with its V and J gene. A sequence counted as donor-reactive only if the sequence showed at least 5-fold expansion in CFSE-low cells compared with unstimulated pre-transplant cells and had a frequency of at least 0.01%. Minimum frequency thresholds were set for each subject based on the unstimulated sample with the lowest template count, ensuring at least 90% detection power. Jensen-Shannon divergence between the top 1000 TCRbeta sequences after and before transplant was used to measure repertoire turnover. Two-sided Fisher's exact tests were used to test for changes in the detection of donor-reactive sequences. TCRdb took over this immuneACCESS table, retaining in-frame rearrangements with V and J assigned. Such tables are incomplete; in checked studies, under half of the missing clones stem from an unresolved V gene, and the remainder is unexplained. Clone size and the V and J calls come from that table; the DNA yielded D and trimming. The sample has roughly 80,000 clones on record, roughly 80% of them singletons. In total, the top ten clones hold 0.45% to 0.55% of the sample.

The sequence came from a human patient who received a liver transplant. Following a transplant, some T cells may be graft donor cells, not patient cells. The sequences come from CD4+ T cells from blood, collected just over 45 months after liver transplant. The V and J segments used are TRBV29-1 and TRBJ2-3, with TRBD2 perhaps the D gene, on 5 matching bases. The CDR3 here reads CSIEGRGKGGTQYF. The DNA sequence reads TGCAGCATAGAAGGGAGAGGGAAAGGTGGTACGCAGTATTTT.